The 5 T cell receptor beta chains below all came from one sample that was sequenced in a study of cytomegalovirus exposure and HLA in healthy donors. In the PCR, 60 Vbeta and 13 Jbeta primers were used. The data were produced by immunoSEQ multiplex PCR, yet TCRdb's version contains in-frame clones alone and is incomplete. Altogether some 160,000 clones are present, around 84% being singletons, with the ten largest covering over 2.5%. Sequencing was done on a sample of PBMCs. These receptors originate from a man aged 25-45 years in good health and CMV-seropositive.

The chain combines TRBV21-1 with TRBJ2-3; the table gives TRBD2 as D, unverified against the DNA. TRBV21-1 corresponds to a pseudogene. The CDR3 consists of 17 residues. The CDR3 sequence is CASSIRALAATGDTQYF. In DNA form, the CDR3 reads TGTGCCAGCAGCATTCGGGCACTAGCGGCCACAGGGGATACGCAGTATTTT.

CDR3 bases: TGTGCCAGCAGTTTGGACTCCTTACAAACGGAGTTCTTC. Amino acids: CASSLDSLQTEFF. The V and J genes are TRBV6-5 and TRBJ2-1, with D maybe TRBD2 (5 bases). V dropped 4 bases and J dropped 14 bases, with 18 bases sitting between them. From germline, CDR1 is MNHEY and CDR2 SVGAGI. This CDR3 is built from 13 residues.

The rearrangement links TRBV5-1 to TRBJ1-2, with TRBD1 matching over 9 bases. Trimming cost V 4 bases and J 5 bases; bases outside gene matches: 6. The CDR3 consists of 14 residues. Per germline, CDR1 SGHRS and CDR2 YFSETQ. In nucleotides, the CDR3 is TGCGCCAGCAGCGCCGGGACAGGGCGGTATGGCTACACCTTC. Translated: CASSAGTGRYGYTF. Looking up the rest from reference TRBV5-1 and TRBJ1-2 gives the full variable domain: KAGVTQTPRYLIKTRGQQVTLSCSPISGHRSVSWYQQTPGQGLQFLFEYFSETQRNKGNFPGRFSGRQFSNSRSEMNVSTLELGDSALYLCASSAGTGRYGYTFGSGTRLTVV.

V and J are TRBV11-3 and TRBJ2-5; maybe TRBD2 (6 bases). CDR3 size: 16 residues. V was pared by 6 bases and J by 5 bases, with 22 bases between. CDR1 and CDR2 (germline): SGHNT, YENEEA. The CDR3 nucleotides read TGTGCCAGCAGTTCAAACGGAGGACTAATTAGGGAGACCCAGTACTTC. This encodes CASSSNGGLIRETQYF.

The V gene is TRBV11-2, the J gene TRBJ2-3; TRBD2 agrees at 7 bases. V lost 5 bases, J lost 2 bases, and 16 bases stayed unmatched. CDR3 length: 18 amino acids. Germline values: CDR1 SGHAT, CDR2 FQNNGV. In nucleotides, the CDR3 is TGTGCCAGCAGCCTAGGGGAACCGGCTAGCGGATCCACAGATACGCAGTATTTT. Translated, it gives CASSLGEPASGSTDTQYF.